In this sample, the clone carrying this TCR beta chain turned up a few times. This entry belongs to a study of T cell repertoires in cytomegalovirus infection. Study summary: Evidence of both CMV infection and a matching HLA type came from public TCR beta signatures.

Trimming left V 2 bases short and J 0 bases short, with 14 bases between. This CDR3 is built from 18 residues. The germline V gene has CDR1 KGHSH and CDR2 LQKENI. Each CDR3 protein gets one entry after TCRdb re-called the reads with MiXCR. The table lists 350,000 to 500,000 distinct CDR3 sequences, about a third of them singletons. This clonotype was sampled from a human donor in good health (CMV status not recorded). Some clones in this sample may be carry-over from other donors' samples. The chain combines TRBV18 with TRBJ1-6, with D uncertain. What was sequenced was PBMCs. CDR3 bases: TGTGCCAGCTCACCATCAGGACCGGAGACCTCCTATAATTCACCCCTCCACTTT. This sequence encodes CASSPSGPETSYNSPLHF.